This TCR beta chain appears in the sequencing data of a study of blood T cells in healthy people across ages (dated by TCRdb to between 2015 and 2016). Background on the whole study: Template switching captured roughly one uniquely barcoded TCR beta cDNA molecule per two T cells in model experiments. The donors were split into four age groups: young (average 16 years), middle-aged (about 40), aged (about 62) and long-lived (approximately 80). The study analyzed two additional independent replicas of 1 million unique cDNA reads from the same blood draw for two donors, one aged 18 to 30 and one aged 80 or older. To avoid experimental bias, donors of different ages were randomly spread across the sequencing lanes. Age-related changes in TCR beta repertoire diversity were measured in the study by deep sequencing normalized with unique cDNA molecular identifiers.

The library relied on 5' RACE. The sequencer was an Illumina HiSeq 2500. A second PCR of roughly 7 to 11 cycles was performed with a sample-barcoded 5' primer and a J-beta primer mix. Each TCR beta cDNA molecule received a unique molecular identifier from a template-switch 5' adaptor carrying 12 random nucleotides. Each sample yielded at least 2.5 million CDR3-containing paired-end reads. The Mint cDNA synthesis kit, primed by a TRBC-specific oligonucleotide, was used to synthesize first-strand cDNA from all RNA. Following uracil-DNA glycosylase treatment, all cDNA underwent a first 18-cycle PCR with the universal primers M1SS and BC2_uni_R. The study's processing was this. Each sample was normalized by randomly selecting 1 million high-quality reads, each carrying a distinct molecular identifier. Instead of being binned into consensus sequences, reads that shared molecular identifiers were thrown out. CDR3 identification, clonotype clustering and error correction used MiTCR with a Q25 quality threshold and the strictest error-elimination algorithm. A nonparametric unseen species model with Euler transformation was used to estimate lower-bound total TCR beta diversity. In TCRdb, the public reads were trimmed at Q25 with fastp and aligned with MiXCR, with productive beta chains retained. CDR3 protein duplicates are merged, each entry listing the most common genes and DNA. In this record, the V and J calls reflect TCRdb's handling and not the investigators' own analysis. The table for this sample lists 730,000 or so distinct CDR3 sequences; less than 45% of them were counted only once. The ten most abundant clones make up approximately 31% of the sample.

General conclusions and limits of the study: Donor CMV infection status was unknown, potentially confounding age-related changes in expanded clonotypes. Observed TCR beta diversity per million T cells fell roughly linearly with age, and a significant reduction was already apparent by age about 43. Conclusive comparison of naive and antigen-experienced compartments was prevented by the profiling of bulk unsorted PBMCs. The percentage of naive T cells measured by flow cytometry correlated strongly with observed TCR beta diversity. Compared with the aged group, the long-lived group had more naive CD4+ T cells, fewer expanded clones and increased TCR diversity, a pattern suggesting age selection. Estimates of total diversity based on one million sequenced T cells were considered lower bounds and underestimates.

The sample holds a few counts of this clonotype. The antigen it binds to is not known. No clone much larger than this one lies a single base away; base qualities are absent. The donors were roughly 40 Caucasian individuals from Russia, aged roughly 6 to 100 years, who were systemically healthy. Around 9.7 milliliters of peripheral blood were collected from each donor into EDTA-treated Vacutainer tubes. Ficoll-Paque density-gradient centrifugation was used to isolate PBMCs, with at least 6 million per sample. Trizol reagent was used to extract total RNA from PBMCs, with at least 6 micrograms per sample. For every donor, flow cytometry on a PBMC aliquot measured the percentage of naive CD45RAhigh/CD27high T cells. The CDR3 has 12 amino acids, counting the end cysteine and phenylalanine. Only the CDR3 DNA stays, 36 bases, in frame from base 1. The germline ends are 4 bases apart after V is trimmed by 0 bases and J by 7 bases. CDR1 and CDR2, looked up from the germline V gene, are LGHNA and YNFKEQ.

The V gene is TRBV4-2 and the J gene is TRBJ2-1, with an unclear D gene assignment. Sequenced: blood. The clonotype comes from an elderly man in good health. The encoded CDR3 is CASSQDSNEQFF. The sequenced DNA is TGTGCCAGCAGCCAAGATAGTAATGAGCAGTTCTTC.